The source of this T cell receptor beta chain is a study of technical replicates of blood from several donors. This clone turned up a few times. The repertoire was sequenced with immunoSEQ multiplex PCR; TCRdb's copy has only in-frame clones and lacks some. The repertoire holds more than 60,000 clones, with about 83% as singletons. V was pared by 4 bases and J by 1 base, with 3 bases of the junction left unmatched. This CDR3 has 15 amino acids. CDR1 is SGHTA, CDR2 FQGNSA, per germline. The chain employs TRBV7-2 and TRBJ2-3; 9 bases are a match to TRBD1. Specimen: PBMCs. This TCR was recovered from a human donor in good health. Some clones in this sample may be carry-over from other donors' samples. The CDR3 reads CASSSDRGGTDTQYF. CDR3 bases: TGTGCCAGCAGCTCGGACAGGGGAGGCACAGATACGCAGTATTTT.